This TCR beta chain was obtained from a study of CD8 T cells in Susac syndrome. In contrast to the negatively isolated CD8+ and CD4+ T cells, TEMRA cells were FACS-enriched. Reverse transcription of roughly 0.45 to 1 ug RNA was carried out with random hexamers. The authors amplified TCR beta CDR3 across 54 Vbeta and 13 Jbeta using immunoSEQ multiplex PCR. TCRdb ran MiXCR on the immunoSEQ multiplex PCR reads and lists one entry per CDR3 protein. The sample lists roughly 80,000 distinct CDR3 sequences, about 93% occurring once. Trimming took 0 bases from V and 0 from J, leaving 10 bases between them. The V gene's germline CDR1 is MNHEY and CDR2 SVGAGI. There are 16 residues in the CDR3.

This receptor was taken from a human donor in good health. The source material was CD8+ T cells from PBMCs. The chain employs TRBV6-5 and TRBJ2-3; no clear D. CDR3 amino acids: CASSYSRHSSTDTQYF. Written as DNA, the CDR3 is TGTGCCAGCAGTTACTCCCGGCACAGTAGCACAGATACGCAGTATTTT.